This T cell receptor (beta chain) appears in the sequencing data of a study of T cells in Graves' hyperthyroidism and ophthalmopathy (dated 2019 in TCRdb). Looking at the study overall: Peripheral blood was sampled at the time of initial diagnosis, prior to any treatment. Once sampling was done, hyperthyroidism patients were given methimazole at a starting dose of 30 mg daily, whereas ophthalmopathy patients were given high-dose intravenous methylprednisolone. To identify distinguishing TCR V-J signatures, a discovery cohort of about 100 patients was used, comprising 43 with Graves' ophthalmopathy and under 60 with stable Graves' hyperthyroidism. Thyroid tissue and blood T-cell repertoires from six or seven Graves' hyperthyroidism patients were also compared in the study. The roughly 99 discovery patients were divided at random into training and test sets in a 7:3 ratio. The paper reports TCR Vbeta CDR3 sequencing of 140 or so peripheral blood samples: under 45 ophthalmopathy, about 75 hyperthyroidism and about 17 progressor patients. Prospective prediction of ophthalmopathy was tested in an independent validation cohort of some 19 hyperthyroidism patients and approximately 17 patients who later progressed to ophthalmopathy. The paper's findings and limits, for the study overall: No statistical method was used to set the sample size in advance, and investigators knew the group allocation. Ophthalmopathy was separated from stable hyperthyroidism by a 13 V-J signature model, with around 90% sensitivity and about 81% specificity obtained in cross-validation and 80%/75% obtained in testing. In validation, the model predicted progression to ophthalmopathy a median of 6.5 months before onset, with around 70% sensitivity and roughly 77% specificity. Blood samples also contained most of the expanded thyroid clonotypes (frequency above 0.001), which suggests that blood repertoires may reflect thyroid immune responses.

The TCR beta CDR3 regions were amplified from RNA transcripts. The first round of RT-PCR for the TCR CDR3 was performed with the HTBI primer set and the Qiagen OneStep RT-PCR kit. The libraries were constructed in a second round of multiplex PCR and then size-selected and purified. The libraries were sequenced on an Illumina HiSeq2000 using paired-end 100 bp reads. The study's own analysis went as follows. SOAPnuke was used to process the raw data, throwing out any read that contained adapters or uncalled bases, had a mean Phred below 15, or lacked an exact constant-primer or identifier match. COPE v1.2.5 was used to merge high-quality paired reads, and clonotypes were defined as unique nucleotide sequences. MiTCR v1.1 was used to align the clonotypes against IMGT TRBV, TRBD and TRBJ reference segments. Analysis was restricted to V-J combinations with a frequency above 0.0001, which covered about 99% of repertoires. The TCS score was defined as F50 (clonal expansion) divided by E x V (chaos), with BLOSUM62-based TCRdist calculated between CDR3 peptides within each V-J. Welch's t-statistics and random forest reduced several hundred V-J features to under 15, which were used in a naive Bayes classifier (R e1071). Using fastp trimming at Q25 and MiXCR clonotype assembly, TCRdb reanalyzed the public sequencing data and kept in-frame beta chains. For every CDR3 protein sequence, its rows merge into one entry that carries the most common genes and DNA. The V and J calls and clone size are TCRdb's, not the authors'. Here the sample has 300,000 to 350,000 distinct CDR3 sequences; approximately 15% occur a single time. Of the sample, around 25% falls within the top ten clones.

A patient counted as having stable Graves' hyperthyroidism if no progression to ophthalmopathy occurred over 18 months of follow-up. Hyperthyroidism patients were newly diagnosed, had a disease duration of under 2 months, and were aged 18 to 65 years. Exclusion was applied to patients with uncontrolled infections, other autoimmune diseases, pregnancy or lactation. Diagnoses were established on the basis of clinical symptoms, serum thyroxine and TRAb, thyroid ultrasound, and orbital computed tomography. Ficoll-Paque density gradient centrifugation was used to isolate PBMCs from approximately 10 ml of fresh peripheral blood. Total RNA was extracted using Trizol reagent, and RNA quality was assessed on an Agilent 2100 Bioanalyzer. V is trimmed back by 0 bases and J by 5 bases, and the junction contains 4 bases that no gene match accounts for. The germline V gene supplies CDR1 SGHRS and CDR2 YFSETQ. Inclusive of the bounding cysteine and phenylalanine, the CDR3 is 14 residues long. Only the CDR3 DNA stays, 42 bases, in frame from base 1.

As to this clonotype: Its antigen is not yet known. Nothing much larger sits one base from this clone, and base qualities are not available.

The chain is encoded by TRBV5-1 joined to TRBJ1-1, with 7 bases matching TRBD1. The sequence came from a woman in her 30s with Graves' hyperthyroidism. The sequenced material came from blood. The CDR3 region: CASSLATGQTEAFF. The nucleotide sequence is given as TGCGCCAGCAGCTTGGCGACAGGGCAGACTGAAGCTTTCTTT. The full variable domain, with segments outside the CDR3 supplied by the reference TRBV5-1 and TRBJ1-1 proteins, appears as KAGVTQTPRYLIKTRGQQVTLSCSPISGHRSVSWYQQTPGQGLQFLFEYFSETQRNKGNFPGRFSGRQFSNSRSEMNVSTLELGDSALYLCASSLATGQTEAFFGQGTRLTVV.